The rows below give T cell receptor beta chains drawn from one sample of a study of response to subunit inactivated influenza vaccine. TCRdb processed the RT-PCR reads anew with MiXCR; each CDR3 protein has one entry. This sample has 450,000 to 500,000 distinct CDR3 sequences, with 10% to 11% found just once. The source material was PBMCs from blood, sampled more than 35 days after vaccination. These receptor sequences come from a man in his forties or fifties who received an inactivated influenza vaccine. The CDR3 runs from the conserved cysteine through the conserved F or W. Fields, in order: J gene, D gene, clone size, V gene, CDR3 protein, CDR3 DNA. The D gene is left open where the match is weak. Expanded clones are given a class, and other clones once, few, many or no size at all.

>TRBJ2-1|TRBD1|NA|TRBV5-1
CASSEGQGTNEQFF
TGCGCCAGCAGCGAGGGACAGGGTACCAATGAGCAGTTCTTC
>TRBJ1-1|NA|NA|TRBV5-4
CASSLGGKSDTEAFF
TGTGCCAGCAGCTTGGGGGGGAAGTCGGACACTGAAGCTTTCTTT
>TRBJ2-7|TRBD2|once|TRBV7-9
CASSLEGRAGSYEQYF
TGTGCCAGCAGCTTAGAAGGGCGAGCGGGATCCTACGAGCAGTACTTC
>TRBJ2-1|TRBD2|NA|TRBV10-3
CAISPTSGMSYNEQFF
TGTGCCATCAGCCCAACTAGCGGGATGAGCTACAATGAGCAGTTCTTC
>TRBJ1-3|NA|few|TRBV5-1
CASSSGGSGNTIYF
TGCGCCAGCAGCTCCGGGGGCTCTGGAAACACCATATATTTT
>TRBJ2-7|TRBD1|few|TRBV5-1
CASSTGQDPRSSYEQYF
TGCGCCAGCAGCACAGGACAGGATCCCAGAAGCTCCTACGAGCAGTACTTC
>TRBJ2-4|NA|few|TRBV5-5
CASSLDGHRGNIQYF
TGTGCCAGCAGCTTAGATGGTCACAGAGGAAACATTCAGTACTTC
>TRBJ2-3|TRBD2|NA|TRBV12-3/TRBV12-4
CASSILAGGRTDTQYF
TGTGCCAGCAGTATACTAGCGGGGGGGCGCACAGATACGCAGTATTTT
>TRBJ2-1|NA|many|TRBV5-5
CASRRLPDFSYNEQFF
TGTGCCAGCAGGCGTCTCCCGGACTTCTCCTACAATGAGCAGTTCTTC
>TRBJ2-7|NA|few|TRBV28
CASSWRYEQYF
TGTGCCAGCAGTTGGAGATACGAGCAGTACTTC
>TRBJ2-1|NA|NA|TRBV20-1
CSATVPPPFYNEQFF
TGCAGTGCTACAGTCCCACCCCCTTTCTACAATGAGCAGTTCTTC
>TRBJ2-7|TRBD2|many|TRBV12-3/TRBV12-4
CASSPSGRGGEQYF
TGTGCCAGCAGCCCTAGCGGGAGGGGTGGCGAGCAGTACTTC
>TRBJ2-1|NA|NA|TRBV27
CASSLWGEYDIEQFF
TGTGCCAGCAGTTTATGGGGGGAATACGACATTGAGCAGTTCTTC
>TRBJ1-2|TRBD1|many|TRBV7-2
CASSPAGRGYGYTF
TGTGCCAGCAGCCCCGCCGGCAGGGGGTACGGCTACACCTTC
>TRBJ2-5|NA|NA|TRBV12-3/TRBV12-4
CASSRGGRETETQYF
TGTGCCAGCAGTCGAGGGGGGCGTGAAACAGAGACCCAGTACTTC
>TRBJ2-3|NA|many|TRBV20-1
CSVTSFRELTDTQYF
TGCAGTGTTACGAGCTTCCGGGAGTTAACAGATACGCAGTATTTT
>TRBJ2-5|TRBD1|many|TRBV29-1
CSVKTGGKETQYF
TGCAGCGTTAAGACAGGGGGCAAGGAGACCCAGTACTTC
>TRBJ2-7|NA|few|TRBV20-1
CSAAGQFYEQYF
TGCAGTGCTGCGGGACAGTTCTACGAGCAGTACTTC
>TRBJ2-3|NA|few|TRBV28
CASSPPRGRERTDTQYF
TGTGCCAGCAGTCCACCTCGGGGGCGGGAGAGGACAGATACGCAGTATTTT
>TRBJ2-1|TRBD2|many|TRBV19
CASSIRGTRIPREQFF
TGTGCCAGTAGTATACGGGGGACTAGAATCCCACGGGAGCAGTTCTTC
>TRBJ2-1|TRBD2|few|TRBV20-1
CSAIHWTSGSYNEQFF
TGCAGTGCTATTCACTGGACTAGCGGGTCATACAATGAGCAGTTCTTC
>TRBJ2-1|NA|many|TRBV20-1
CSARTGTSYNEQFF
TGCAGTGCTAGAACAGGGACCTCCTACAATGAGCAGTTCTTC
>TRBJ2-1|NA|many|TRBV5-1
CASSLVLDYNEQFF
TGCGCCAGCAGCTTGGTTCTAGATTACAATGAGCAGTTCTTC
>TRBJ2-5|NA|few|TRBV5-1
CASSTGQSQETQYF
TGCGCCAGCAGCACCGGACAGAGTCAAGAGACCCAGTACTTC
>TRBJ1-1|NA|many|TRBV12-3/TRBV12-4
CASSRGQNTEAFF
TGTGCCAGCAGCCGCGGACAGAACACTGAAGCTTTCTTT
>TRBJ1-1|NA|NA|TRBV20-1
CSARVLNRAEAFF
TGCAGTGCTAGAGTCTTGAATAGGGCTGAAGCTTTCTTT
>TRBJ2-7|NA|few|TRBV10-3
CATGGTQFLGEQYF
TGTGCCACCGGAGGGACACAATTTTTGGGAGAGCAGTACTTC
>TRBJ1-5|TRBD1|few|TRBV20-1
CSARDLQGDQPQHF
TGCAGTGCTAGAGATCTACAGGGGGATCAGCCCCAGCATTTT
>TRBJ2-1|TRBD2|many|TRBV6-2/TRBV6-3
CASSSLAGGPDEQFF
TGTGCCAGCAGTTCCCTAGCGGGGGGGCCGGATGAGCAGTTCTTC
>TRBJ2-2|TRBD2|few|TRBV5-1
CASSLHGRADGELFF
TGCGCCAGCAGCTTGCACGGGAGGGCCGACGGGGAGCTGTTTTTT
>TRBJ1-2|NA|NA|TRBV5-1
CASSSVLEGITF
TGCGCCAGCAGCTCCGTCCTGGAGGGAATCACCTTC
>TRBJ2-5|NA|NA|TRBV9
CASSADSFLQETQYF
TGTGCCAGCAGCGCAGACAGTTTTCTCCAAGAGACCCAGTACTTC
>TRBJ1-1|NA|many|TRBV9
CASSQGGGTEAFF
TGTGCCAGCAGCCAGGGAGGGGGGACTGAAGCTTTCTTT
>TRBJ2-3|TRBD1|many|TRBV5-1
CASSPGQGNTDTQYF
TGCGCCAGCAGCCCTGGACAGGGGAACACAGATACGCAGTATTTT
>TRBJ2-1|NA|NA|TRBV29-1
CSVEGQGSYNEQFF
TGCAGCGTTGAAGGGCAGGGATCCTACAATGAGCAGTTCTTC
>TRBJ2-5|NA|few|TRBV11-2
CASSLTDGFQETQYF
TGTGCCAGCAGCTTGACAGACGGGTTCCAAGAGACCCAGTACTTC
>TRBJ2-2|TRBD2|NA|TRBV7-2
CASSLVGLAGPPGELFF
TGTGCCAGCAGTTTAGTGGGGCTAGCGGGGCCCCCCGGGGAGCTGTTTTTT
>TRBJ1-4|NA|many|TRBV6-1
CASRPLDSYNEKLFF
TGTGCCAGCAGACCTCTTGACAGCTATAATGAAAAACTGTTTTTT
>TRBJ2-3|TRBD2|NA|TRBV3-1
CASSQTSGSFADTQYF
TGTGCCAGCAGCCAAACTAGCGGGAGTTTCGCAGATACGCAGTATTTT
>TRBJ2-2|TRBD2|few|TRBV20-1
CSASLRGGTGELFF
TGCAGTGCTAGTCTGCGGGGGGGGACCGGGGAGCTGTTTTTT
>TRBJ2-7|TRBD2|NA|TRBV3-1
CASSQTSSRYEQYF
TGTGCCAGCAGCCAGACTAGCTCTCGCTACGAGCAGTACTTC
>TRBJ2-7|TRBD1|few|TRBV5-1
CASSSSPGQGYEQYF
TGCGCCAGCAGCTCGAGCCCGGGACAGGGCTACGAGCAGTACTTC
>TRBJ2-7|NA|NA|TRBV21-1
CASSKRRGQGSGEQYF
TGTGCCAGCAGCAAACGCCGTGGTCAGGGGAGCGGCGAGCAGTACTTC
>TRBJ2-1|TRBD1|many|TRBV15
CATTRGLAGARNEQFF
TGTGCCACCACCAGGGGGTTGGCAGGGGCAAGGAATGAGCAGTTCTTC
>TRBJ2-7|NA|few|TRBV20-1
CSARDLPGEYEQYF
TGCAGTGCTAGAGATCTCCCGGGGGAGTACGAGCAGTACTTC
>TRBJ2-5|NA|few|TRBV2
CASSEFGRQETQYF
TGTGCCAGCAGTGAATTTGGCAGACAAGAGACCCAGTACTTC
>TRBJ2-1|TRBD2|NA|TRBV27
CASSLVGLAVHEQFF
TGTGCCAGCAGTTTAGTCGGACTAGCGGTGCATGAGCAGTTCTTC
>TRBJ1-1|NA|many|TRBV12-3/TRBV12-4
CASSGTRMNTEAFF
TGTGCCAGCAGTGGGACACGGATGAACACTGAAGCTTTCTTT
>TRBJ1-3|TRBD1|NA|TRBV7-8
CASSYDRAVALSGNTIYF
TGTGCCAGCAGCTATGACAGGGCCGTAGCCCTCTCTGGAAACACCATATATTTT
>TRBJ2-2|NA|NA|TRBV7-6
CAIKDTGELFF
TGTGCCATCAAAGACACCGGGGAGCTGTTTTTT
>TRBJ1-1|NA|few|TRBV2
CASERDRNTEAFF
TGTGCCAGTGAAAGAGACAGGAACACTGAAGCTTTCTTT
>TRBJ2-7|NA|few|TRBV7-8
CASSITADSYEQYF
TGTGCCAGCAGCATAACAGCAGACTCCTACGAGCAGTACTTC
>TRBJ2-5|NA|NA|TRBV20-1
CSASPGPRETQYF
TGCAGTGCCAGCCCGGGGCCAAGGGAGACCCAGTACTTC